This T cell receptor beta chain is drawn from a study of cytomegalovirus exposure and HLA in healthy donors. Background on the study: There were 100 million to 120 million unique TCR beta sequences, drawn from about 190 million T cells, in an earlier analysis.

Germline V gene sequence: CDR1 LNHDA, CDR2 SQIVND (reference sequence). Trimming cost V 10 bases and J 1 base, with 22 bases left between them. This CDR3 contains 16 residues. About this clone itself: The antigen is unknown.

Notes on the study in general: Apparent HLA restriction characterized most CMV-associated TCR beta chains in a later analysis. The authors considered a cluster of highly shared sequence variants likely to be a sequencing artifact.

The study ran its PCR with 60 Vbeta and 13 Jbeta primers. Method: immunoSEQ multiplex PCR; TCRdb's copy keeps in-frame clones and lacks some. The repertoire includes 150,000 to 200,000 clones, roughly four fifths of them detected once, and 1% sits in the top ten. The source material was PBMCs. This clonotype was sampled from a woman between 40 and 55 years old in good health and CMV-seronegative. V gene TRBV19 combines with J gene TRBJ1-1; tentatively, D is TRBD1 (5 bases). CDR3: CATRDYGGGENTEAFF. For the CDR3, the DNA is TGTGCCACCCGCGATTATGGGGGGGGAGAGAACACTGAAGCTTTCTTT.